The present entry profiles one T cell receptor beta chain with its context. Germline loops: CDR1 DFQATT, CDR2 SNEGSKA (reference sequence). J was trimmed by 5 bases and V by 3 bases; bases with no gene match: 9. CDR3 length equals 14 residues. This record comes from a study of CD8 T cells in Susac syndrome. Random hexamers primed reverse transcription of about 0.45 to 1 ug RNA. Across 54 Vbeta and 13 Jbeta, TCR beta CDR3 was amplified with immunoSEQ multiplex PCR. A single record per CDR3 protein comes from TCRdb applying MiXCR to the immunoSEQ multiplex PCR reads. The sample holds some 200,000 distinct CDR3 sequences; approximately 96% are singletons and the top ten take approximately 0.1%.

The sequenced material came from CD4+ T cells from PBMCs. The genes are TRBV20-1 and TRBJ2-7; 8 bases fit TRBD2. The TCR was taken from a human donor with Susac syndrome. Here the CDR3 DNA reads TGCAGTGCTAGGCCTGGGGGGACTAGTCACGAGCAGTACTTC. Its protein product is CSARPGGTSHEQYF.